This TCR beta chain was sequenced in a study of cytomegalovirus exposure and HLA in healthy donors (dated by TCRdb to about 2017). Study-level background: According to an earlier analysis of 587 of the donors, 150 million to 200 million T cells yielded 117 million unique TCR beta sequences and approximately 300 Gb of sequence data. Approximately 330 gigabases of sequencing data and around 88 million unique TCR sequences made up an early release that covered some 640 HLA-typed donors. Of the 300 to 500 genotyped donors, 81% were placed in the genetic ancestry cluster associated with self-reported Caucasian donors. The study aimed to test whether signatures of past pathogen exposure could be identified by cataloging public T cell receptors. The study used immunosequencing to profile the T cell repertoires of 670 or so subjects and linked those repertoires to cytomegalovirus serostatus. Besides the first cohort of roughly 700 subjects, a separate validation cohort made up of over 100 different subjects was used. To predict cytomegalovirus infection status, the study combined high-throughput TCR immunosequencing, statistical association of individual TCRs with disease status, and machine learning. To study patterns of TCR occurrence, a later analysis re-analyzed previously published TCR beta repertoires from several hundred donors and added high-resolution HLA genotyping. Rather than using new phenotypic data, the later analysis identified candidate immune exposures from TCR beta sequences and from how often those sequences occurred across donors. An earlier analysis of several hundred of the donors used high-throughput TCR beta sequencing to judge whether each TCR beta V gene segment behaved as functional or pseudogenic. Donor age, sex, ethnicity and CMV serostatus were compiled together with the repertoire data. Genome-wide SNP genotypes for about three fifths of the roughly 670 donors were used in a later genetic analysis, which treated that subset as a discovery cohort. All discovery cohort repertoires had been generated using a single sequencing platform. Both class I and class II loci were covered by HLA typing, at four-digit resolution. The number of donors typed differed by locus, with 629-630 for A, B, C, DRB1 and DQB1, around 520 for DQA1, 600 to 610 for DPA1, and roughly 450 for DPB1. Because of strong linkage in the cohort, four to six DR-DQ haplotypes were treated as single units for association and clustering. Across some 400 genotyped donors of the cohort, an average of approximately 240,000 unique TCR beta nucleotide sequences per donor were sequenced, and roughly a sixth of those sequences were non-productive. Overall results and qualifications from the work: A further reported finding was that TCR beta sequences accurately predicted the HLA-A and HLA-B alleles for most subjects in the first cohort. Roughly uniform sequencing depth across donors was assumed in presence/absence analyses, although this assumption may not hold. In vitro tests confirmed that a few of the cytomegalovirus-associated TCR beta chains recognize cytomegalovirus antigens. The classifier was reported to diagnose cytomegalovirus status with high specificity and sensitivity in both the original cohort and the validation cohort. Because HLA typing was missing for some donors at each locus, association tests included only the typed subset. This cohort had only TCR beta chains sequenced, and the lack of alpha or paired-chain data limited which features could be detected. The earlier analysis of approximately 590 of the donors excluded 15 to 20 rarely observed V segments, including chromosome 9 orphons, because counts were too low. A later analysis associated 15,000 to 20,000 TCR beta sequences with specific HLA alleles at a false discovery rate of 0.05. According to the authors, the approach could potentially be generalized to other disease states and immunological phenotypes. Compared with equally common non-associated chains, HLA-associated TCR beta chains in a later analysis were more clonally expanded and had lower generation probabilities. An association between a missense DCLRE1C variant and V-gene and J-gene trimming of TCR beta chains was found in a later genetic analysis and replicated in an independent cohort. Most TCR sequences were seen in very few donors, while some public TCRs were found in many individuals. Immune exposure information for the cohort was limited to CMV serostatus. In a later analysis, several top co-occurrence clusters were reported to appear linked to parvovirus B19, influenza, CMV and Epstein-Barr virus. In a later analysis, the rate of TCR association differed among HLA loci, with DRB1 alleles having the most associated TCRs and HLA-C alleles having the fewest. When HLA alleles, especially DR and DQ, strongly co-occurred, attributing TCR associations to individual alleles was difficult. In an earlier analysis of 500 to 650 of the donors, most TCR beta V segments appeared in productive rearrangements about 87% or about 30% of the time, broadly matching IMGT annotations. In the study, around 150 TCR beta chains were listed as associated with cytomegalovirus. A cluster of highly shared sequence variants was judged likely to be a technical artifact of the sequencing pipeline. In a later analysis, most CMV-associated TCR beta chains were found to appear HLA-restricted, with HLA associations seemingly driven largely by CMV exposure. According to a later genetic analysis, donors in an Asian-associated ancestry cluster had fewer N-insertions in productive TCRs than the roughly 670-donor mean. Linkage disequilibrium might explain the correlated functional status among segregating V segments, but an unknown experimental factor could not be excluded.

In this sample, this clone turned up a few times. Its antigen is unknown. No clone much larger than this one lies a single base away; base qualities are absent. Library prep was done by the immunoSEQ multiplex PCR assay. The multiplex PCR relied on a mix of 60 forward primers for TCR Vbeta segments and 13 reverse primers for TCR Jbeta segments. The CDR3 region of rearranged TCR beta genes was amplified from genomic DNA with a multiplex PCR assay. Amplified TCR beta libraries were sequenced as 87-base-pair reads on the Illumina HiSeq System. Concerning the study's data processing: In a later analysis, tens of millions of unique TCR beta chains were counted across the roughly 610 repertoires, and some 10 million of these chains were shared by at least two donors. A nearest-neighbor algorithm error-corrected the raw reads and collapsed the reads into unique sequences, merging closely related sequences to remove PCR and sequencing errors. To assign V, D and J gene segments, CDR3 sequences were aligned to IMGT reference sequences. For a sequence to be retained, at least a six-nucleotide match to both a V gene segment and a J gene segment was required. Rearrangements were called productive when the CDR3 lacked stop codons and stayed in frame with V and J; all others were non-productive. Following IMGT convention, CDR3 was defined as the stretch from the second conserved V-encoded cysteine up to the conserved J-encoded phenylalanine. The earlier analysis of some 550 of the donors excluded any sequence lacking an unambiguous match to a single V gene segment. In an earlier analysis of several hundred of the donors, V segments were called functional above 56.7% productive rearrangements and were called segregating when the between-donor standard deviation exceeded 5%. A statistical classification framework was built to diagnose cytomegalovirus status from the catalog of TCR beta chain sequences. In a later analysis, TCR nucleotide sequences were compared against IMGT/GENE-DB human TR gene sequences so that V and J genes could be assigned. The TCRdist pipeline was used in a later analysis to assign CDR3 sequences and most-parsimonious VDJ recombination scenarios. A later analysis defined each TCR beta chain by its CDR3 amino acid sequence plus V-gene family, and excluded reads lacking a unique V-gene family. A later analysis removed 592 highly shared, low-generation-probability nucleotide sequences to deal with suspected cross-contamination and a sequencing artifact. In a later analysis, a clonal expansion index was calculated for each public chain from normalized within-repertoire ranks of inferred template counts. In a later analysis, generation probabilities were computed using a VDJ recombination model fitted to out-of-frame rearrangements, and the results were checked against IGoR. A later analysis scored TCR-TCR, TCR-HLA and TCR-CMV co-occurrence with hypergeometric tests, applying a repertoire-size bias correction to TCR pairs. A later analysis estimated false discovery rates by permuting HLA or CMV assignments 20 times. In a later analysis, co-occurring TCRs were grouped using DBSCAN, with TCRdist sequence similarity added in when clustering inside HLA-allele-positive subsets. Repertoires with fewer than 30,000 or more than 120,000 public chains, plus five repertoires with anomalous nucleotide sharing, were excluded from co-occurrence clustering. TCRdb's version of the immuneACCESS table is confined to in-frame rearrangements and falls short of the full clone set. An unresolved V gene accounts for under half of the shortfall where checked; the remainder is of unknown origin. V, J and clone size were drawn from that table, and D and trimming were deduced from the DNA. The sample records around 85,000 clones, around 80% of which are singletons. The ten most abundant clones make up about a third of the sample.

The cohort consisted of 600 to 700 healthy bone marrow donors. At the time of sampling, all cohort members were nominally healthy, though unrecorded immune exposures were likely present. The donor was CMV seropositive and belonged to the group of 250 to 300 seropositive cohort members. Each donor provided a peripheral blood sample, and peripheral blood mononuclear cells were used for TCR beta sequencing. Genomic DNA was extracted from the blood cell samples with the Qiagen DNeasy Blood Extraction Kit. The sequenced material came from PBMCs. The TCR was taken from a man in his forties or fifties in good health and CMV-seropositive.

The base sequence is TGTGCCACCAGCAGGTGGGGGCGGAACACTGAAGCTTTCTTT. This sequence encodes CATSRWGRNTEAFF. The chain links TRBV15 with TRBJ1-1, and possibly TRBD1, on 6 matching bases. Cut back by 3 bases and 1 base, the V and J ends lie 9 bases apart. The CDR3 holds 14 amino acids from the cysteine to the phenylalanine. Of the read, only the CDR3 DNA is kept; its 42 bases are in frame from base 1. The germline V gene (reference sequence) supplies CDR1 LNHNV and CDR2 YYDKDF.